This T cell receptor beta chain appears in the sequencing data of a study of OX40 agonist ivuxolimab in advanced cancers. Overall study: The group had a mean age of 60 years, ranged from roughly 20 to 80, and was approximately 81% male.

Overall study findings and caveats: The study observed clonal expansion of CD4+ and CD8+ blood T cells by week 6 at 0.1 to 3.0 mg/kg. Relative to CD4+, CD8+ T cells held more expanded clones on average.

A remark on this clone: Its target is not known.

Per germline, CDR1 MGHRA and CDR2 YSYEKL. There are 17 residues in the CDR3. Between the trimmed V and J ends, which lost 3 bases and 4 bases, there was a span of 19 bases. TCRdb's copy holds only in-frame clones and misses some; the assay was immunoSEQ multiplex PCR. The table shows 20,000 or so clones, with about 80% occurring only once. Patients with autoimmune history or systemic immunosuppression were excluded. The V call is TRBV4-1, the J call TRBJ1-3, with D perhaps matching TRBD1 (5 bases). This receptor was identified in an adult with an advanced solid tumor such as melanoma, head and neck, liver or kidney cancer. The source material was CD4+ or CD8+ T cells sorted from blood, sampled in a trial of the OX40 agonist ivuxolimab. As DNA, the CDR3 is TGCGCCAGCAGCCAGAGGATCGGACGAGGGGAAGGAAACACCATATATTTT. Amino acid sequence: CASSQRIGRGEGNTIYF.